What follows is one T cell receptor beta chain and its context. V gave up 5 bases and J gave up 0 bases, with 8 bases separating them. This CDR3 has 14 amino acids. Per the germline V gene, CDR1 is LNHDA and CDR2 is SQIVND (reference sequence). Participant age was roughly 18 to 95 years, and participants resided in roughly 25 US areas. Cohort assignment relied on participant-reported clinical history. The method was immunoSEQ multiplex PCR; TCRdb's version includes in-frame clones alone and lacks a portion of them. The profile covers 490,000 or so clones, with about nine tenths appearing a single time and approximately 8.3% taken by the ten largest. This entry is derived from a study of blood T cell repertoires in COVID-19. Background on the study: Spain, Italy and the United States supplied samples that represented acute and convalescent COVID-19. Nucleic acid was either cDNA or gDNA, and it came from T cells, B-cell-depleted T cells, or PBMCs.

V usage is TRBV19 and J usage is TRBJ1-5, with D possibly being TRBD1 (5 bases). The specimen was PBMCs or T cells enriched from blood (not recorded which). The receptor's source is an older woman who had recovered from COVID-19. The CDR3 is CASSWGDSNQPQHF. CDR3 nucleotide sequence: TGTGCCAGTAGTTGGGGGGATAGCAATCAGCCCCAGCATTTT.